Listed here are 13 T cell receptor beta chains from one sample, sequenced in a study of beta chain features in type 1 diabetes. As every portion of the isolated RNA was reverse transcribed, the sequencing read expressed TCRB transcripts. Data came from immunoSEQ multiplex PCR; TCRdb stores just in-frame clones and leaves some out. The table records some 150,000 clones, roughly 53% of them present only once. Sequencing was done on a sample of Tregs from blood. The receptors derive from a young man in good health.

The CDR3 loop reads CASRDTTYEQYF. The CDR3, as DNA: TGTGCCAGCAGGGACACCACCTACGAGCAGTACTTC. This chain joins TRBV2 and TRBJ2-7; D may be TRBD1 (5 bases). CDR3 size: 12 residues. V lost 6 bases to trimming and J lost 2 bases, with 8 bases between them. CDR1 and CDR2 from the germline V gene are SNHLY and FYNNEI. Supplemented by reference TRBV2 and TRBJ2-7, the full variable domain reads EPEVTQTPSHQVTQMGQEVILRCVPISNHLYFYWYRQILGQKVEFLVSFYNNEISEKSEIFDDQFSVERPDGSNFTLKIRSTKLEDSAMYFCASRDTTYEQYFGPGTRLTVT.

This clone was counted between two and nine times. The gene calls are TRBV5-1 and TRBJ2-7; the D gene is possibly TRBD1 (6 bases). The CDR3 length is 13 residues. Germline CDR1 SGHRS, CDR2 YFSETQ. Trimming took 5 bases from V and 4 from J, leaving 13 bases between them. CDR3 in DNA: TGCGCCAGCAGAATCGACAGGACATACGAGCAGTACTTC. It is translated as CASRIDRTYEQYF.

This chain joins TRBV7-9 and TRBJ2-7; D ambiguous. Looked up from germline, CDR1 is SEHNR and CDR2 is FQNEAQ (reference sequence). Trimming pared 0 bases from V and 2 bases from J, leaving 8 bases between. The CDR3 is 14 amino acids. The CDR3 here is CASSLAGPPYEQYF. The CDR3 DNA follows: TGTGCCAGCAGCTTAGCGGGCCCCCCCTACGAGCAGTACTTC.

This clone was observed a few times. The genes are TRBV4-3 and TRBJ1-4, with a weak D call TRBD1 (6 bases). The CDR3 runs 16 residues. Per the germline V gene, CDR1 is LGHNA and CDR2 is YSLEER. The ends were cut back, 2 bases at V and 5 bases at J, with 15 bases in the middle. The CDR3 loop is CASSQLAGTRNEKLFF. CDR3 bases: TGCGCCAGCAGCCAATTAGCCGGGACACGCAATGAAAAACTGTTTTTT.

This chain links TRBV5-1 with TRBJ2-7, with no clear D. The CDR3 has 12 amino acids. Trimming pared 5 bases from V and 2 bases from J, leaving 8 bases between. Germline V gives CDR1 SGHRS, CDR2 YFSETQ. Written as DNA, the CDR3 is TGCGCCAGCAGATTAGAAACCTACGAGCAGTACTTC. Its translation is CASRLETYEQYF. Using reference TRBV5-1 and TRBJ2-7 for the parts outside the CDR3, the full variable domain is KAGVTQTPRYLIKTRGQQVTLSCSPISGHRSVSWYQQTPGQGLQFLFEYFSETQRNKGNFPGRFSGRQFSNSRSEMNVSTLELGDSALYLCASRLETYEQYFGPGTRLTVT.

The table lists this clone with a few counts. CDR3 region: CASRKGGGPWEQYF. Here the CDR3 DNA reads TGTGCCAGCCGGAAAGGGGGCGGACCGTGGGAGCAGTACTTC. This chain connects TRBV7-2 to TRBJ2-7, with 7 positions matching TRBD1. CDR3 size: 14 residues. Germline CDR1 and CDR2: SGHTA and FQGNSA. Trimming at V came to 8 bases and at J to 7 bases, leaving 14 bases not matched to a gene. Full variable domain (rest looked up from reference TRBV7-2 and TRBJ2-7): GAGVSQSPSNKVTEKGKDVELRCDPISGHTALYWYRQSLGQGLEFLIYFQGNSAPDKSGLPSDRFSAERTGGSVSTLTIQRTQQEDSAVYLCASRKGGGPWEQYFGPGTRLTVT.

The sample holds a few counts of this clone. The rearrangement uses TRBV5-1 and TRBJ1-4; the D gene is possibly TRBD1 (5 bases). V gave up 4 bases and J gave up 7 bases, with 11 bases separating them. This CDR3 is built from 13 residues. Germline V gene lookup returns CDR1 SGHRS and CDR2 YFSETQ. In nucleotides, the CDR3 is TGCGCCAGCAGCCCCGGAGGGGTTGAAAAACTGTTTTTT. It is translated as CASSPGGVEKLFF. The full variable domain, completed using reference TRBV5-1 and TRBJ1-4, is KAGVTQTPRYLIKTRGQQVTLSCSPISGHRSVSWYQQTPGQGLQFLFEYFSETQRNKGNFPGRFSGRQFSNSRSEMNVSTLELGDSALYLCASSPGGVEKLFFGSGTQLSVL.

The rearrangement links TRBV7-9 to TRBJ1-1, with a possible D match to TRBD1 (6 bases). This CDR3 comprises 13 residues. V gave up 7 bases and J gave up 1 base, with 10 bases separating them. The V gene's germline CDR1 is SEHNR and CDR2 FQNEAQ (reference sequence). The CDR3 is CASNFRGNTEAFF. The CDR3 DNA follows: TGTGCCAGCAATTTCAGGGGGAACACTGAAGCTTTCTTT.

In this sample, this clone turned up a few times. The V and J genes are TRBV7-3 and TRBJ2-1, with 14 bases lining up with TRBD2. The CDR3 consists of 16 residues. Germline V gene data show CDR1 as SGHTA and CDR2 as FQGTGA. V was pared by 3 bases and J by 7 bases, with 5 bases of the junction left unmatched. The CDR3 sequence is CASSFTGLAGVNEQFF. CDR3 coding DNA: TGTGCCAGCAGCTTCACGGGACTAGCGGGGGTTAATGAGCAGTTCTTC.

CDR3 in amino acids: CASSYPGREETQYF. CDR3 DNA: TGTGCCAGCAGTTACCCGGGGAGAGAGGAGACCCAGTACTTC. This chain links TRBV6-6 with TRBJ2-5; TRBD2 is a possible D gene (5 bases). Trimming shortened V by 2 bases and J by 5 bases, and 12 bases separated the two germline ends. The germline V gene has CDR1 MNHNY and CDR2 SVGAGI (reference sequence). The CDR3 covers 14 residues.

Turning to this clone: A junction boundary mismatches the germline segment, possibly from a read error. The J gene is TRBJ2-7, the V gene TRBV7-2; 9 bases map to TRBD1. Germline CDR1 and CDR2: SGHTA and FQGNSA. The CDR3 extends over 13 amino acids. CDR3 sequence: CASSKDRGYGQYF. DNA for the CDR3: TGTGCCAGCAGCAAGGACAGGGGCTACGGGCAGTACTTC.

About this clone itself: Mismatch with germline at one junction end may stem from a read error. The chain joins TRBV29-1 to TRBJ1-5; possible D gene TRBD1, 5 bases. This CDR3 is built from 15 residues. The germline gives CDR1 SQVTM, CDR2 ANQGSEA. CDR3 nucleotide sequence: TGCAGCGTTGCGATATCAGGGTATTCCAATCAGCCCCGGCATTTT. Translation: CSVAISGYSNQPRHF.

Only a few counts were recorded for this clone. The genes are TRBV27 and TRBJ2-1; the D gene is possibly TRBD2 (6 bases). The CDR3 loop spans 14 amino acids. The germline V and J ends were trimmed by 6 bases and 0 bases, with 9 bases remaining between them. Germline CDR1 MNHEY, CDR2 SMNVEV (reference sequence). CDR3 bases: TGTGCCAGCAGGCCCGGGGGCTCCTACAATGAGCAGTTCTTC. This gives the protein CASRPGGSYNEQFF.